This T cell receptor beta chain was sequenced for a study of PD-1 blockade in classical Hodgkin lymphoma. This sample's time point: cycle 4 day 1 (C4D1), after 6 weeks of nivolumab. There was relapse after autologous stem cell transplantation in every patient, and there was variation in brentuximab vedotin exposure. Repertoires were generated with immunoSEQ multiplex PCR, while TCRdb's copy carries only in-frame clones and drops some. The sample carries about 24,000 clones, approximately 77% recorded once. The CDR3 is 11 amino acids. Germline CDR1 GTSNPN, CDR2 SVGIG (reference sequence). The ends were cut back, 5 bases at V and 7 bases at J, with 11 bases in the middle.

The chain joins TRBV30 to TRBJ1-1; D is uncertain. This TCR came from a human donor with classical Hodgkin lymphoma. The sequences come from peripheral blood mononuclear cells (PBMCs), collected before the fourth cycle of nivolumab. CDR3 sequence: CAWSGGGEAFF. The CDR3 region has the DNA TGTGCCTGGTCGGGAGGCGGTGAAGCTTTCTTT.